Shown below are 8 T cell receptor beta chains from a single sample sequenced in a study of regulatory T cells in long-lasting Graves disease. Construction of the TCR beta libraries employed iRepertoire HTBI primers in conjunction with Arm-PCR of CDR3 regions. MiXCR was run by TCRdb on the multiplex PCR reads, yielding one entry per CDR3 protein. The sample holds 500,000 to 700,000 distinct CDR3 sequences, 16% seen once. The time point was: newly diagnosed GD, antithyroid drugs for less than 3 months. TCR sequences were obtained from RNA taken from PBMCs. This sample also belongs to another study, concerning T cells in Graves' hyperthyroidism and ophthalmopathy.

The sequenced sample was peripheral blood mononuclear cells (PBMCs), obtained at new diagnosis, from a patient treated with antithyroid drugs. Receptors originate from a woman aged 25 to 39 with Graves disease.

V and J are TRBV30 and TRBJ1-1; the D gene is possibly TRBD1 (6 bases). V shed 7 bases and J shed 1 base, with 13 bases lying between them. This CDR3 has 13 amino acids. Germline V gene data show CDR1 as GTSNPN and CDR2 as SVGIG (reference sequence). CDR3 protein: CALKRGANTEAFF. CDR3 bases: TGTGCCTTGAAACGGGGGGCGAACACTGAAGCTTTCTTT.

Concerning this clonotype: The likely explanation is a read error, given a far larger clone one base away. This chain joins TRBV6-8 and TRBJ2-1; tentatively, D is TRBD1 or TRBD2 (5 bases each). Germline values: CDR1 MNHGY, CDR2 SAAAGT. The CDR3 runs to 15 residues. The DNA for the CDR3 is TGTGCCGGCAGTTACGGGGCTAGAACCTACAATGAGCAGTTCTTC. This sequence encodes CAGSYGARTYNEQFF.

This clonotype was seen only a few times. The J gene is TRBJ1-1, the V gene TRBV25-1, with 9 positions matching TRBD1. This CDR3 region has 11 residues. Germline-derived CDR1 and CDR2 are MGHDK and SYGVNS. V lost 6 bases and J lost 10; bases outside the gene matches: 3. CDR3 residues: CASRHRGPAFF. The CDR3 DNA follows: TGTGCCAGCAGACACAGGGGGCCAGCTTTCTTT.

This clonotype appeared many times. The chain recombines TRBV12-3 or TRBV12-4 with TRBJ1-2; D call uncertain. The CDR3 sequence is 15 residues long. Trimming pared 1 base from V and 1 base from J, leaving 10 bases between. CDR3 sequence reads: CASSLVTHLNYGYTF. DNA of the CDR3: TGTGCCAGCAGTTTAGTGACACACCTTAACTATGGCTACACCTTC.

This clonotype was seen repeatedly, ten times or more. The genes are TRBV28 and TRBJ1-5; TRBD1 might be the D (6 bases). This CDR3 comprises 16 residues. CDR1 MDHEN and CDR2 SYDVKM come from the germline V gene. Trimming left V 5 bases short and J 5 bases short, with 19 bases between. The DNA of the CDR3 is TGTGCCAGCAGTCCCCGCGGGGGCTTTTTTGATCAGCCCCAGCATTTT. It is translated as CASSPRGGFFDQPQHF. Full variable domain (outside the CDR3, taken from reference TRBV28 and TRBJ1-5): DVKVTQSSRYLVKRTGEKVFLECVQDMDHENMFWYRQDPGLGLRLIYFSYDVKMKEKGDIPEGYSVSREKKERFSLILESASTNQTSMYLCASSPRGGFFDQPQHFGDGTRLSIL.

This clonotype was picked up a small number of times. V usage is TRBV19 and J usage is TRBJ1-2, with a tentative D call TRBD1 (5 bases). V lost 4 bases, J lost 2 bases, and 14 bases lay in between. The CDR3 consists of 15 residues. The germline gives CDR1 LNHDA, CDR2 SQIVND (reference sequence). CDR3 sequence reads: CASSTGPGANYGYTF. CDR3 coding DNA: TGTGCCAGTAGTACGGGCCCCGGGGCCAACTATGGCTACACCTTC.

This clonotype was seen repeatedly, ten times or more. This chain links TRBV30 with TRBJ2-1; 10 bases are shared with TRBD2. V dropped 8 bases and J dropped 0; count of bases not matched to a gene: 4. Germline loops: CDR1 GTSNPN, CDR2 SVGIG (reference sequence). The length of the CDR3 is 14 residues. CDR3 sequence (DNA): TGTGCCGGTAGCGGGAGGTCCTCCTACAATGAGCAGTTCTTC. Residues: CAGSGRSSYNEQFF.

In its sample, this clonotype was seen many times. The rearrangement joins TRBV12-3 or TRBV12-4 to TRBJ2-7; the D is unclear. This CDR3 is built from 13 residues. V was pared by 4 bases and J by 0 bases, with 7 bases between. The CDR3 region is CASSSETSYEQYF. The CDR3 DNA is TGTGCCAGCAGTTCGGAGACCTCCTACGAGCAGTACTTC.